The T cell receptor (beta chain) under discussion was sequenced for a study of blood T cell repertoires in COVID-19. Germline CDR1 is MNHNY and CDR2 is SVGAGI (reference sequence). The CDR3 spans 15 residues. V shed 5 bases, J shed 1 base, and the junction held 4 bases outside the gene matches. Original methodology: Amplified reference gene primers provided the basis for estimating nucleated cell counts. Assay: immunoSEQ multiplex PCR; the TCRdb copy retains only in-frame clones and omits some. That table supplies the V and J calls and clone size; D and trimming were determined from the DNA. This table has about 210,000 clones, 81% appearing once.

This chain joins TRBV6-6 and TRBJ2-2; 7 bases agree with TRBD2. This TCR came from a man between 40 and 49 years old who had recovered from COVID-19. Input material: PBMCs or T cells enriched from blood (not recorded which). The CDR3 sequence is CASSRLAENTGELFF. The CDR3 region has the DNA TGTGCCAGCAGTCGGCTAGCGGAGAACACCGGGGAGCTGTTTTTT.